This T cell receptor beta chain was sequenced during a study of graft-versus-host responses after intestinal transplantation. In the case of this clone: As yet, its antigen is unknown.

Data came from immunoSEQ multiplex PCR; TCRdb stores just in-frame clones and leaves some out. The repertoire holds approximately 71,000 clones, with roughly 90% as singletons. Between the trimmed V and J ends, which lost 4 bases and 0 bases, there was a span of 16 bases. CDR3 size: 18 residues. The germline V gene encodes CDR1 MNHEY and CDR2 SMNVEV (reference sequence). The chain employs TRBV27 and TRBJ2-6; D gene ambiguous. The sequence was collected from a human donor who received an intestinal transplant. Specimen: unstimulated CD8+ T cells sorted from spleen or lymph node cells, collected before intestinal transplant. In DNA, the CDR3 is TGTGCCAGCAGTTCTCTGAACTACATTCGCTCTGGGGCCAACGTCCTGACTTTC. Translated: CASSSLNYIRSGANVLTF. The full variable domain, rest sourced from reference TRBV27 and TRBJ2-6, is EAQVTQNPRYLITVTGKKLTVTCSQNMNHEYMSWYRQDPGLGLRQIYYSMNVEVTDKGDVPEGYKVSRKEKRNFPLILESPSPNQTSLYFCASSSLNYIRSGANVLTFGAGSRLTVL.